Listed below are T cell receptor beta chains from one sample, sequenced in a study of vaccination and CD4 T cells after COVID-19. These TCRs' antigens remain unknown. TCRdb called the PCR reads again in MiXCR, with one record for every CDR3 protein. The sample holds some 13,000 distinct CDR3 sequences, roughly three fifths seen once. Source: CD4+ T cells from blood, cultured in vitro, taken before SARS-CoV-2 vaccination. The receptors derive from a human donor who had recovered from COVID-19. Each CDR3 is given with its conserved first and last residue. Each record gives: J gene, V gene, clone size, CDR3 protein. Part of the rows lack a size; the others show once, few, many or a class for expanded clones.

TRBJ2-2	TRBV4-1	.	CASSQAGPGFGTGELFF
TRBJ2-5	TRBV7-9	.	CASQLDQWEAQYF
TRBJ2-3	TRBV7-9	few	CASSLGPPSGSGDTQYF
TRBJ2-7	TRBV10-3	.	CAISERDLYEQYF
TRBJ1-5	TRBV19	few	CASSIGSDQPQHF
TRBJ1-3	TRBV6-1	.	CASSPSGGSGNTIYF
TRBJ1-2	TRBV6-1	.	CASSRDRGNYGYTF
TRBJ2-7	TRBV7-2	.	CASSLVSYEQYF
TRBJ2-1	TRBV6-1	few	CASRASLAGYEQFF
TRBJ2-1	TRBV24-1	.	CATSAAPRDRGSIHNEQFF
TRBJ1-2	TRBV7-2	.	CASSLGGAGNYGYTF
TRBJ1-1	TRBV7-9	.	CASSLESGGTEAFF
TRBJ2-3	TRBV29-1	.	CSVGISDTQYF
TRBJ1-1	TRBV6-5	.	CASSYSWQGGTEAFF
TRBJ1-1	TRBV12-5	.	CASGLDGWTEAFF
TRBJ2-4	TRBV7-2	.	CASSFGGWDIQYF
TRBJ1-2	TRBV15	.	CATSRDKAPYGYTF
TRBJ1-2	TRBV6-1	.	CASTQGTAYGYTF
TRBJ1-5	TRBV12-3/TRBV12-4	.	CASSLNLGVGQPQHF
TRBJ1-2	TRBV19	once	CASTLAGRQYGYTF
TRBJ1-2	TRBV5-4	.	CASSLVGGANYGYTF
TRBJ1-3	TRBV20-1	.	CSAGPQGHSGNTIYF
TRBJ2-3	TRBV7-6	once	CASSRGTPSTDTQYF
TRBJ1-1	TRBV12-3/TRBV12-4	.	CASRTTGTENTEAFF
TRBJ1-1	TRBV6-5	large	CASSYSGMYTEAFF
TRBJ1-2	TRBV7-2	.	CASSLASYGYTF
TRBJ1-2	TRBV4-3	.	CASSQDQTTTFYGYTF
TRBJ1-6	TRBV11-2	few	CASSLGGSPINSPLHF
TRBJ2-5	TRBV7-9	.	CASSANRGSARETQYF
TRBJ1-3	TRBV6-1	.	CASSTDVTPSGNTIYF
TRBJ2-1	TRBV7-3	once	CASSLNSGTYNEQFF
TRBJ1-1	TRBV20-1	.	CSANPPGYSNTEAFF
TRBJ1-2	TRBV19	.	CASSTPGHGNYGYTF
TRBJ2-3	TRBV20-1	.	CSARESTDTQYF
TRBJ1-3	TRBV7-2	once	CASSLEPGWSSGNTIYF
TRBJ1-1	TRBV5-4	.	CASSPPGQGEAFF
TRBJ2-3	TRBV11-2	medium-sized	CASSLSGPDTQYF